This T cell receptor beta chain was identified during a study of T cell responses to AZD1222 COVID-19 vaccine. The repertoire was sequenced with immunoSEQ multiplex PCR; TCRdb's copy has only in-frame clones and lacks some. The table records about 26,000 clones, roughly 85% of them present only once. There are 14 residues in the CDR3. V was shortened by 0 bases and J by 4 bases, with 9 bases between the two germline ends. Germline CDR1 is MNHEY and CDR2 is SMNVEV (reference sequence). Study-wide findings and caveats: Seropositive at baseline were only five or six AZD1222 recipients. White British people made up most donors, females outnumbered males, and clonal diversity was possibly underestimated.

Notes on this clone: Its antigen is not known.

This TCR was recovered from an adult who received the AZD1222 COVID-19 vaccine. The chain links TRBV27 to TRBJ1-2; D remains unclear. This specimen was peripheral blood, taken 28 days after the second AZD1222 dose. In nucleotides, the CDR3 is TGTGCCAGCAGTTTATCTTCCGGGAGCTATGGCTACACCTTC. It encodes CASSLSSGSYGYTF.